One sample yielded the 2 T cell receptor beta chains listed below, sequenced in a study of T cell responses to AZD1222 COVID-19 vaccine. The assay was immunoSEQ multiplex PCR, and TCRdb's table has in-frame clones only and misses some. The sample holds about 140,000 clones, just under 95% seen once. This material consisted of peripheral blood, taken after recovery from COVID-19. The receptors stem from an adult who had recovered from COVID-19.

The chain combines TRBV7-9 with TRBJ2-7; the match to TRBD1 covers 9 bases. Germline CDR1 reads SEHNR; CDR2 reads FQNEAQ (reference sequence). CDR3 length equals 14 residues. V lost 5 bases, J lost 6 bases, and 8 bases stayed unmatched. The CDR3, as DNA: TGTGCCAGCAGCACAGAGGGGACAGGGCGCGAGCAGTACTTC. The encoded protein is CASSTEGTGREQYF.

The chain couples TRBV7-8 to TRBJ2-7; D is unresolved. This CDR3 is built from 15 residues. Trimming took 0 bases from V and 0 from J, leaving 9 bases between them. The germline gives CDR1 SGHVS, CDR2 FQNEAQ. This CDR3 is CASSLARQLSYEQYF. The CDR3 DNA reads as TGTGCCAGCAGCTTAGCCCGACAACTCTCCTACGAGCAGTACTTC.